This T cell receptor beta chain was obtained from a study of cytomegalovirus exposure and HLA in healthy donors. Study findings and constraints: In the 120 or so validation repertoires, approximately 94% of cluster scores exceeded 0, per a later analysis.

Germline CDR1 and CDR2: SGHAT and FQNNGV. V was trimmed by 0 bases and J by 6 bases, leaving 5 bases between them. CDR3 size: 12 residues. In its sample, this clone was seen once. Its specificity is unknown. Here immunoSEQ multiplex PCR was the method, and the copy in TCRdb shows in-frame clones only, minus some. This table has about 180,000 clones, around nine tenths appearing once. The receptor comes from a man between 18 and 35 years old in good health and CMV-seropositive. The chain couples TRBV11-2 to TRBJ2-5; D gene uncertain. Sequencing was done on a sample of PBMCs. The CDR3 spells CASSLDRKTQYF. The CDR3 DNA reads as TGTGCCAGCAGCTTAGACAGAAAGACCCAGTACTTC.